Below, 10 T cell receptor beta chains from the same sample are listed, as sequenced in a study of neoadjuvant anti-PD-1 for oral cavity cancer. Sequencing used immunoSEQ multiplex PCR; TCRdb keeps in-frame clones, though not all of them. Seen here are more than 30,000 clones, 35% to 45% observed once, and the top ten hold approximately 15%. Regarding time point: after neoadjuvant nivolumab, at surgical resection. This specimen consisted of tumor tissue, obtained after nivolumab (anti-PD-1) treatment. The source is a person aged 35 to 85 with oral cavity squamous cell carcinoma.

The chain carries TRBV27 and TRBJ2-1; D perhaps matches TRBD2 (5 bases). This CDR3 has 15 amino acids. The ends were cut back, 2 bases at V and 3 bases at J, with 11 bases in the middle. The germline V gene encodes CDR1 MNHEY and CDR2 SMNVEV (reference sequence). CDR3 loop: CASSLRGLVYNEQFF. The CDR3 DNA reads as TGTGCCAGCAGTTTAAGAGGACTCGTCTACAATGAGCAGTTCTTC.

The chain has TRBV11-2 and TRBJ2-3; no reliable D call. Looked up from germline, CDR1 is SGHAT and CDR2 is FQNNGV. Trimming pared 7 bases from V and 0 bases from J, leaving 5 bases between. This CDR3 comprises 12 residues. CDR3 DNA sequence: TGTGCCAGCAAAACTAGCACAGATACGCAGTATTTT. The encoded protein is CASKTSTDTQYF.

This clone was recorded a few times. This rearrangement joins TRBV7-6 to TRBJ1-3, with a tentative D call TRBD1 (5 bases). CDR1 is SGHVS, CDR2 FNYEAQ, per germline. The CDR3 consists of 14 residues. Trimming removed 5 bases at V and 8 bases at J, with 16 bases between. The CDR3 nucleotides are TGTGCCAGCAGCCCACTCGGGGGTCTAGACACCATATATTTT. It codes for CASSPLGGLDTIYF.

This sequence joins TRBV9 and TRBJ2-4; D might be TRBD1 (6 bases). CDR3 length: 14 amino acids. Trimming removed 3 bases from V and 4 bases from J, with 11 bases in between. From germline, CDR1 is SGDLS and CDR2 YYNGEE. This CDR3 reads CASSAAGDKNIQYF. CDR3 sequence (DNA): TGTGCCAGCAGCGCCGCAGGGGATAAAAACATTCAGTACTTC.

This clone was observed many times. The rearrangement uses TRBV7-9 and TRBJ2-3, with unresolved D. This CDR3 has 14 residues. V was pared by 5 bases and J by 2 bases, with 11 bases between. Looked up from germline, CDR1 is SEHNR and CDR2 is FQNEAQ (reference sequence). CDR3 coding DNA: TGTGCCAGCAGCCAATGGGCCAACACAGATACGCAGTATTTT. Protein: CASSQWANTDTQYF.

This chain uses TRBV5-4 with TRBJ2-7; tentatively, D is TRBD1 (7 bases). The CDR3 runs 16 residues. Trimming removed 3 bases at V and 3 bases at J, with 19 bases between. The germline gives CDR1 SGHNT, CDR2 YYREEE (reference sequence). The CDR3, as DNA: TGTGCCAGCAGCTCACCCCGTGGAGGGGGCTACTACGAGCAGTACTTC. Protein sequence: CASSSPRGGGYYEQYF.

The V and J genes are TRBV5-4 and TRBJ2-7; 7 nucleotides agree with TRBD1. CDR1 SGHNT and CDR2 YYREEE come from the germline V gene (reference sequence). CDR3 size: 13 residues. The V and J ends lost 4 bases and 2 bases, in that order; junction bases with no gene match: 3. This CDR3 reads CASSPGQTYEQYF. CDR3 nucleotide sequence: TGTGCCAGCAGCCCGGGACAGACCTACGAGCAGTACTTC.

There are many counts of this clone. The J gene is TRBJ1-4, the V gene TRBV6-1; 9 positions match TRBD1. The J segment lost 11 bases and the V segment lost 6 bases, leaving 13 bases of the junction unmatched. The V gene's germline CDR1 is MNHNS and CDR2 SASEGT. CDR3 size: 15 residues. Written as DNA, the CDR3 is TGTGCCAGCAGGGCAACGGACAGGGGAGTCGGGAAACTGTTTTTT. This translates into CASRATDRGVGKLFF.

There are a few counts of this clone. V and J are TRBV19 and TRBJ1-2, with D possibly TRBD1 on 5 matching bases. Germline CDR1 is LNHDA and CDR2 is SQIVND (reference sequence). CDR3 length: 13 residues. Deletions cut 10 bases from V and 8 bases from J, with 20 bases between. The CDR3 loop reads CATHPRASGGYTF. Written as DNA, the CDR3 is TGTGCCACCCACCCCAGGGCCTCGGGGGGCTACACCTTC.

This clone has a handful of counts. The CDR3 sequence: CASSLALSGGFTDTQYF. CDR3 nucleotides: TGCGCCAGCAGCTTGGCCTTGAGCGGGGGGTTCACAGATACGCAGTATTTT. V is TRBV5-1 and J is TRBJ2-3; 9 nucleotides line up with TRBD2. The CDR3 has 17 residues. The junction had 7 bases not matched to a gene; V was cut back by 0 bases and J by 2 bases. Germline V CDR1 and CDR2: SGHRS, YFSETQ.